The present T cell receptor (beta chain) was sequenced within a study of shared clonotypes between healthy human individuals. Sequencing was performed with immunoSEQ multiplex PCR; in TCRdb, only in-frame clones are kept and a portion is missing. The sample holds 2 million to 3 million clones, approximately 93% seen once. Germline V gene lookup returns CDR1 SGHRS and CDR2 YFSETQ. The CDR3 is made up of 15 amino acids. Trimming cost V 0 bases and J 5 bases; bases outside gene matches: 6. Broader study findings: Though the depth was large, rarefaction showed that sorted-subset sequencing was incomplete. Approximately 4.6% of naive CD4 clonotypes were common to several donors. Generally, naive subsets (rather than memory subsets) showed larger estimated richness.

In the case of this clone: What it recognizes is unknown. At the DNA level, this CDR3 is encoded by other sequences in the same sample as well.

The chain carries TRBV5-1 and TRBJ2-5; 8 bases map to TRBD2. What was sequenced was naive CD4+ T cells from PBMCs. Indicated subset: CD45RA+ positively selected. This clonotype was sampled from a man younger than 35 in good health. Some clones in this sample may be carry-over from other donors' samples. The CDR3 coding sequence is TGCGCCAGCAGCTTGGGCGGCGGGGGGTTGGAGACCCAGTACTTC. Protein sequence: CASSLGGGGLETQYF. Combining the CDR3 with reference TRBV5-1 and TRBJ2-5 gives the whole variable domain KAGVTQTPRYLIKTRGQQVTLSCSPISGHRSVSWYQQTPGQGLQFLFEYFSETQRNKGNFPGRFSGRQFSNSRSEMNVSTLELGDSALYLCASSLGGGGLETQYFGPGTRLLVL.